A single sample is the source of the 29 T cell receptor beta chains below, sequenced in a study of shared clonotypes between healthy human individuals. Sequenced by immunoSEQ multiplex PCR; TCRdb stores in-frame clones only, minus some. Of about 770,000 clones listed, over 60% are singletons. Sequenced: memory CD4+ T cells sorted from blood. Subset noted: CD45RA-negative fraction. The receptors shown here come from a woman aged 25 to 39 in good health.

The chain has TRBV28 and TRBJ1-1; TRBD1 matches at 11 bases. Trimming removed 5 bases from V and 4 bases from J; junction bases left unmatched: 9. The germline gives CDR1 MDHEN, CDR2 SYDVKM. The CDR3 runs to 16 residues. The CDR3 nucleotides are TGTGCCAGCAGTCCAGGGCGGACAGGGGGCCGCACTGAAGCTTTCTTT. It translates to CASSPGRTGGRTEAFF.

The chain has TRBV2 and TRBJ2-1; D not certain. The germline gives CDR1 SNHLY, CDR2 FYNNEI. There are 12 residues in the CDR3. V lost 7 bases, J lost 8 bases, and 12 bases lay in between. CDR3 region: CASNIQLDEQFF. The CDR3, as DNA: TGTGCCAGCAATATACAATTGGATGAGCAGTTCTTC.

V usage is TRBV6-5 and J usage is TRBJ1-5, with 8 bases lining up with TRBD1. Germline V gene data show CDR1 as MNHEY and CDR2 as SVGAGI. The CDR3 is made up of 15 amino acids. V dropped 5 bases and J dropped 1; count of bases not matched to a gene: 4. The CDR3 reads CASSRTGMSNQPQHF. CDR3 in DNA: TGTGCCAGCAGTAGGACAGGGATGAGCAATCAGCCCCAGCATTTT.

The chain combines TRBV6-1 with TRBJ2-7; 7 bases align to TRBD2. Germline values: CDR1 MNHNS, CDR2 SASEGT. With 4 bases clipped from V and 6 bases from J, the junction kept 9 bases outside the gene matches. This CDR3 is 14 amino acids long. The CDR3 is CASSVSRESLEQYF. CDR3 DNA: TGTGCCAGCAGTGTCTCGCGGGAGTCGCTCGAGCAGTACTTC.

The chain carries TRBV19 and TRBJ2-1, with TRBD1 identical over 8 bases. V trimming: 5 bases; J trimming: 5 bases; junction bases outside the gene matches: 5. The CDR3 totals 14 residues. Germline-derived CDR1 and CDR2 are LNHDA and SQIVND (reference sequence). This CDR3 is CASSWTGPNNEQFF. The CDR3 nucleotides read TGTGCCAGTAGTTGGACAGGGCCGAACAATGAGCAGTTCTTC.

The CDR3 DNA follows: TGTGCCAGCAGCTTATGGGAGGGCACCGGGGAGCTGTTTTTT. Protein product: CASSLWEGTGELFF. The chain couples TRBV11-2 to TRBJ2-2, with 7 nucleotides matching TRBD2. Looked up from germline, CDR1 is SGHAT and CDR2 is FQNNGV. The V and J ends lost 2 bases and 4 bases, in that order; junction bases with no gene match: 1. The CDR3 runs 14 residues.

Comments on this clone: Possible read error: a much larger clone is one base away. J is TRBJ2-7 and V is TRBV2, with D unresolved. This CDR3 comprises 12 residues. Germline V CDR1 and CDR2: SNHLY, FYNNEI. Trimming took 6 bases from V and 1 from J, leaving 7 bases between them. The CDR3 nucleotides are TGTGCCAGCAGCTTTAGGTCCTACGAGCAGTACTTC. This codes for CASSFRSYEQYF. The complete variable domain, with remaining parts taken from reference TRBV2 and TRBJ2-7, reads EPEVTQTPSHQVTQMGQEVILRCVPISNHLYFYWYRQILGQKVEFLVSFYNNEISEKSEIFDDQFSVERPDGSNFTLKIRSTKLEDSAMYFCASSFRSYEQYFGPGTRLTVT.

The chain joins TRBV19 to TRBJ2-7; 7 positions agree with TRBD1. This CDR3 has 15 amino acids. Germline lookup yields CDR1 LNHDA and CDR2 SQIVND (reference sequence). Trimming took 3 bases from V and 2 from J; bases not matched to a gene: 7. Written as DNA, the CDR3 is TGTGCCAGTAGTATTTCGGGACAGAAAACCTACGAGCAGTACTTC. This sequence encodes CASSISGQKTYEQYF.

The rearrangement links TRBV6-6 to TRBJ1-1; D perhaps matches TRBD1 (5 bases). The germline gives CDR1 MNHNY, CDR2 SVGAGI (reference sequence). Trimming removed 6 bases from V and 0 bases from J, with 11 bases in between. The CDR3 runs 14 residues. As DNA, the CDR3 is TGTGCCAGCAGAAAAGGGGTCTTGAACACTGAAGCTTTCTTT. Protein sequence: CASRKGVLNTEAFF.

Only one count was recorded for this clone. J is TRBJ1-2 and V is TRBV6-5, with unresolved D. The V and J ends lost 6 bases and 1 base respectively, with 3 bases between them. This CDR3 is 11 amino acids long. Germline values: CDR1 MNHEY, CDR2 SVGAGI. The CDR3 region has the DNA TGTGCCAGCAGGGTTAACTATGGCTACACCTTC. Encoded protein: CASRVNYGYTF.

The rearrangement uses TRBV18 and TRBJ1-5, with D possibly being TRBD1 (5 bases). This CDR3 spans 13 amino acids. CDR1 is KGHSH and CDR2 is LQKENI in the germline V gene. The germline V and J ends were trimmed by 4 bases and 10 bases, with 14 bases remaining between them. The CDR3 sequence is CASSQGEGAPQHF. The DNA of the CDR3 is TGTGCCAGCTCACAGGGTGAAGGGGCCCCCCAGCATTTT. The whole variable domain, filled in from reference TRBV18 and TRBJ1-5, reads NAGVMQNPRHLVRRRGQEARLRCSPMKGHSHVYWYRQLPEEGLKFMVYLQKENIIDESGMPKERFSAEFPKEGPSILRIQQVVRGDSAAYFCASSQGEGAPQHFGDGTRLSIL.

The CDR3 region is CASRMAVSTNEKLFF. The CDR3 DNA follows: TGCGCCAGCAGAATGGCGGTCTCAACTAATGAAAAACTGTTTTTT. The V and J genes are TRBV5-1 and TRBJ1-4; unclear D gene. The V and J ends lost 5 bases and 0 bases respectively, with 11 bases between them. The CDR3 totals 15 residues. Germline loops: CDR1 SGHRS, CDR2 YFSETQ.

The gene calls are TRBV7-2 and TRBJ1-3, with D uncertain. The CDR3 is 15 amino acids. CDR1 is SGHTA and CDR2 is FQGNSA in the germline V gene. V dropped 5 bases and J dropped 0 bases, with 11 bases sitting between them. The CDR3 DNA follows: TGTGCCAGCAGCCCGACGCAGAGCTCTGGAAACACCATATATTTT. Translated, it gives CASSPTQSSGNTIYF.

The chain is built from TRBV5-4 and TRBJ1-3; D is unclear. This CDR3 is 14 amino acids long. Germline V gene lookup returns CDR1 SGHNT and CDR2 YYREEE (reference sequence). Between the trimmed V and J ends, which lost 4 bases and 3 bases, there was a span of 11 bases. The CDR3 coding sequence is TGTGCCAGCAGCGACCAAGCGGGTGGAAACACCATATATTTT. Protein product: CASSDQAGGNTIYF.

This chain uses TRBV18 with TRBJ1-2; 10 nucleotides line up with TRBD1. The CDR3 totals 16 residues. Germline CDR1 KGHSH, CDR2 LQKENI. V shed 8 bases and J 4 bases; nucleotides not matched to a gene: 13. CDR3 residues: CASRPRGTGVSYGYTF. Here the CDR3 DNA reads TGTGCCAGCCGCCCGCGCGGGACAGGGGTGTCCTATGGCTACACCTTC.

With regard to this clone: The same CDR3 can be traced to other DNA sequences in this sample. The chain's CDR3 is CASSDARADTQYF. In nucleotides, the CDR3 is TGCGCCAGCAGTGACGCACGGGCAGATACGCAGTATTTT. This sequence joins TRBV5-1 and TRBJ2-3; D is ambiguous. CDR1 and CDR2 from the germline V gene are SGHRS and YFSETQ. The CDR3 covers 13 residues. V shed 5 bases and J shed 4 bases, with 11 bases lying between them. Full variable domain (outside the CDR3, taken from reference TRBV5-1 and TRBJ2-3): KAGVTQTPRYLIKTRGQQVTLSCSPISGHRSVSWYQQTPGQGLQFLFEYFSETQRNKGNFPGRFSGRQFSNSRSEMNVSTLELGDSALYLCASSDARADTQYFGPGTRLTVL.

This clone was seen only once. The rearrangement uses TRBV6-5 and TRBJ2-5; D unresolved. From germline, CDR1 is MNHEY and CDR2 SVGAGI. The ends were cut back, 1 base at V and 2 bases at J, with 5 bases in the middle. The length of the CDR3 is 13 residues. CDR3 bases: TGTGCCAGCAGTTACTACCGTCAAGAGACCCAGTACTTC. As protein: CASSYYRQETQYF.

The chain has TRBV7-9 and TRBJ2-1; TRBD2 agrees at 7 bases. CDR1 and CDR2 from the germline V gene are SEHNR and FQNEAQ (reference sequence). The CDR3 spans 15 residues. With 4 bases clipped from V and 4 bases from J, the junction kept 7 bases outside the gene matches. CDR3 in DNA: TGTGCCAGCAGCTCGCGACTAGCTCGGTACAATGAGCAGTTCTTC. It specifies CASSSRLARYNEQFF.

The CDR3: CASSVGTVFNYGYTF. The CDR3 nucleotides are TGTGCCAGCAGCGTTGGGACAGTTTTTAACTATGGCTACACCTTC. The chain uses TRBV9 and TRBJ1-2; the match to TRBD1 covers 7 bases. There are 15 residues in the CDR3. Germline CDR1 and CDR2: SGDLS and YYNGEE. V was pared by 2 bases and J by 1 base, with 5 bases of the junction left unmatched.

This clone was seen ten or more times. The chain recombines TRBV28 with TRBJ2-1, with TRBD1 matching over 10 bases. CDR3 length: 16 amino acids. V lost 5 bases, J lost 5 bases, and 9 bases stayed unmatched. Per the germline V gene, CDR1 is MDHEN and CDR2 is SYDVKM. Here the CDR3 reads CASSRTWDRGDNEQFF. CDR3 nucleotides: TGTGCCAGCAGTCGGACGTGGGACAGGGGCGACAATGAGCAGTTCTTC.

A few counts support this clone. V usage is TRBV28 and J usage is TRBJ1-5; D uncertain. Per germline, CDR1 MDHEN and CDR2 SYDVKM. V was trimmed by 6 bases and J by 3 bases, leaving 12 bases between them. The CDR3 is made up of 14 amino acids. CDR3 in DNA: TGTGCCAGCAGGAGAGATGGCACCAATCAGCCCCAGCATTTT. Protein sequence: CASRRDGTNQPQHF.

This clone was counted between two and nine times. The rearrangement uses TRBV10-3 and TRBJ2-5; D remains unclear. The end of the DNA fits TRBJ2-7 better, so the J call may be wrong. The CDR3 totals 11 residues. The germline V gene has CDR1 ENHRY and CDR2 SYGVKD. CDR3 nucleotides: TGTGCCATCGGCGGAAACTACGAGCAGTACTTC. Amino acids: CAIGGNYEQYF.

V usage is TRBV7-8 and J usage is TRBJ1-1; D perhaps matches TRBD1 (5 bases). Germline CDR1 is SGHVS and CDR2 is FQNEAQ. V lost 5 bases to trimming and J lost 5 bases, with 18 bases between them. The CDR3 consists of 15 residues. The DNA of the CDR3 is TGTGCCAGCAGCCCCGGGGTCCAGGGTGGAACTGAAGCTTTCTTT. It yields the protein CASSPGVQGGTEAFF.

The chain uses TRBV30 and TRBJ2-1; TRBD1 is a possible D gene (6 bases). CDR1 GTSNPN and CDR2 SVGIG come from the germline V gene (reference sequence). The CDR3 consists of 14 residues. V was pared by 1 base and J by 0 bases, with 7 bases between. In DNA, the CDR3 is TGTGCCTGGAGTGAACAGGGCTCCTACAATGAGCAGTTCTTC. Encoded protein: CAWSEQGSYNEQFF.

This CDR3 is CASSFDQPPYEQYF. CDR3 in DNA: TGTGCCAGCAGCTTTGATCAGCCTCCCTACGAGCAGTACTTC. The chain recombines TRBV7-9 with TRBJ2-7; D gene uncertain. Germline CDR1 reads SEHNR; CDR2 reads FQNEAQ (reference sequence). This CDR3 is built from 14 residues. V lost 3 bases and J lost 2, with 11 bases in between. The whole variable domain, remainder taken from reference TRBV7-9 and TRBJ2-7, is DTGVSQNPRHKITKRGQNVTFRCDPISEHNRLYWYRQTLGQGPEFLTYFQNEAQLEKSRLLSDRFSAERPKGSFSTLEIQRTEQGDSAMYLCASSFDQPPYEQYFGPGTRLTVT.

In DNA, the CDR3 is TGCGCCAGCAGCACAGGACAGGGGGGCAATCAGCCCCAGCATTTT. Translating it yields CASSTGQGGNQPQHF. This rearrangement joins TRBV5-1 to TRBJ1-5; 10 positions match TRBD1. Germline CDR1 is SGHRS and CDR2 is YFSETQ. V dropped 4 bases and J dropped 2; count of bases not matched to a gene: 3. This CDR3 comprises 15 residues.

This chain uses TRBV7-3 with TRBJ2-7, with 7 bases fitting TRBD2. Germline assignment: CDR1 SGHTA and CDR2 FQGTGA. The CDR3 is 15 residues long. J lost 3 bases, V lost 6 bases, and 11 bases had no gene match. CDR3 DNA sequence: TGTGCCAGCAGTACGACAGAGGGAGGGCTCTACGAGCAGTACTTC. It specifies CASSTTEGGLYEQYF.

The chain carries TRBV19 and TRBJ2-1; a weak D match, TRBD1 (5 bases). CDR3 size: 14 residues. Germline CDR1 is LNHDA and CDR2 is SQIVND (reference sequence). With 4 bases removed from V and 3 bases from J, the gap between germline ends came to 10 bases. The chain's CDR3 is CASSTGIGYNEQFF. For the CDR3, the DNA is TGTGCCAGTAGTACAGGGATAGGCTACAATGAGCAGTTCTTC.

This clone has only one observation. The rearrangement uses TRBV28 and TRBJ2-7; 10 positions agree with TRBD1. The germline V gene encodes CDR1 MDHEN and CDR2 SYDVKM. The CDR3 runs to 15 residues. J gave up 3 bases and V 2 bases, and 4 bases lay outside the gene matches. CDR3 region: CASSLGGTGDYEQYF. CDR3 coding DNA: TGTGCCAGCAGTTTAGGAGGGACAGGGGACTACGAGCAGTACTTC.